This TCR beta chain stems from a study of blood T cell repertoires in COVID-19. Across the whole study: From the United States, Italy and Spain came samples of acute and convalescent COVID-19. PBMCs, B-cell-depleted T cells, or T cells provided the cDNA or gDNA that made up the material.

The germline V gene encodes CDR1 SGHVS and CDR2 FQNEAQ. Trimming removed 1 base at V and 0 bases at J, with 12 bases between. The CDR3 consists of 17 residues. This clone was picked up a small number of times. Authors' analysis steps: The assay estimated nucleated cells by amplifying reference gene primers. Assay: immunoSEQ multiplex PCR; the TCRdb copy retains only in-frame clones and omits some. V, J and clone size are taken as reported in that table, and D and trimming were inferred from the DNA itself. Among about 15,000 clones listed, roughly 70% were seen once. Sequencing was performed on peripheral blood. This sequence originates from a man aged 55-75 years with acute or convalescent COVID-19. The chain recombines TRBV7-8 with TRBJ2-2, with D possibly being TRBD2 (7 bases). CDR3 sequence (DNA): TGTGCCAGCAGCTTAGTCGGCGGGGGCCCGAACACCGGGGAGCTGTTTTTT. The encoded protein is CASSLVGGGPNTGELFF.